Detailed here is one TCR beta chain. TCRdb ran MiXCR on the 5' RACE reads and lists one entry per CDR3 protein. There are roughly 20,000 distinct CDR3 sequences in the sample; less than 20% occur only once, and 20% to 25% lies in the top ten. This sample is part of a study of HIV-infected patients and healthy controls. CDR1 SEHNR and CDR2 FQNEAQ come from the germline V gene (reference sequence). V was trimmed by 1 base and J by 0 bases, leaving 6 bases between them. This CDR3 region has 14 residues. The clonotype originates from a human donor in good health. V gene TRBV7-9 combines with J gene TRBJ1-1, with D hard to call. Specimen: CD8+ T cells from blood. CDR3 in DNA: TGTGCCAGCAGCTTAGTGGGCGTGAACACTGAAGCTTTCTTT. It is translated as CASSLVGVNTEAFF.